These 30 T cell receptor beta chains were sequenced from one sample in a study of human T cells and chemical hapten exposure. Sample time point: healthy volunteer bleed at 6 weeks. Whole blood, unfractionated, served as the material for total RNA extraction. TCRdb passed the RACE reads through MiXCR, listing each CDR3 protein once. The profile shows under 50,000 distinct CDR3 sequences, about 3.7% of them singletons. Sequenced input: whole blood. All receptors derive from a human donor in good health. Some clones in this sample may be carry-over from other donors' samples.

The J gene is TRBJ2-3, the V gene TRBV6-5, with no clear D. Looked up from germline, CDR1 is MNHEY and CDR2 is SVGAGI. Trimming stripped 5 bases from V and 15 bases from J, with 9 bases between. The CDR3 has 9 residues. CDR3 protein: CASSPCRYF. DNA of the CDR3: TGTGCCAGCAGTCCCTGTAGATATTTT.

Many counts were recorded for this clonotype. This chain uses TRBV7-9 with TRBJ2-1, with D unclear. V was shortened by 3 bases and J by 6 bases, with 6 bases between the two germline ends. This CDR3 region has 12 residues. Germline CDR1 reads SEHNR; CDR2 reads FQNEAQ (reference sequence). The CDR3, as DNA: TGTGCCAGCAGCTTTAGTTTCAATGAGCAGTTCTTC. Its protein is CASSFSFNEQFF. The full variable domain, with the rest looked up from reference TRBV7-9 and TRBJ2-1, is DTGVSQNPRHKITKRGQNVTFRCDPISEHNRLYWYRQTLGQGPEFLTYFQNEAQLEKSRLLSDRFSAERPKGSFSTLEIQRTEQGDSAMYLCASSFSFNEQFFGPGTRLTVL.

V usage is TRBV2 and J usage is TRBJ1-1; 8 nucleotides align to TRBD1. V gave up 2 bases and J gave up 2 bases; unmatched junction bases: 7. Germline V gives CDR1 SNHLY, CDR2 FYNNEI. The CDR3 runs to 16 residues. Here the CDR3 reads CASSEFRQGANTEAFF. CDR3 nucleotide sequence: TGTGCCAGCAGTGAATTTCGGCAGGGGGCAAACACTGAAGCTTTCTTT.

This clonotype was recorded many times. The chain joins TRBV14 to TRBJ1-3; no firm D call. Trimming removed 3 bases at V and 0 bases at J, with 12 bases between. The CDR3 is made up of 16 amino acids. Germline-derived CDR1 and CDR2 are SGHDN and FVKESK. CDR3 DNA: TGTGCCAGCAGCCATCAACAGCTACCCTCTGGAAACACCATATATTTT. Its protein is CASSHQQLPSGNTIYF.

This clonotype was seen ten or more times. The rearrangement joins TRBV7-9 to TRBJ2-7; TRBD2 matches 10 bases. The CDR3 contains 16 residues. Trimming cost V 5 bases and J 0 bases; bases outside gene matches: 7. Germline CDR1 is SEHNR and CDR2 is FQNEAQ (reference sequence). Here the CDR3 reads CASSPRLAGLSYEQYF. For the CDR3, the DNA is TGTGCCAGCAGCCCCCGACTAGCGGGCCTCTCCTACGAGCAGTACTTC.

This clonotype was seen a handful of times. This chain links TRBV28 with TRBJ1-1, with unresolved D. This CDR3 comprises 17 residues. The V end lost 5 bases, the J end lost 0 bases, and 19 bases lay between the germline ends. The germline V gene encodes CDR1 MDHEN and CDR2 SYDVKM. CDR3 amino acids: CASSDRALATVNTEAFF. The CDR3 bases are TGTGCCAGCAGTGATCGGGCACTCGCGACGGTGAACACTGAAGCTTTCTTT.

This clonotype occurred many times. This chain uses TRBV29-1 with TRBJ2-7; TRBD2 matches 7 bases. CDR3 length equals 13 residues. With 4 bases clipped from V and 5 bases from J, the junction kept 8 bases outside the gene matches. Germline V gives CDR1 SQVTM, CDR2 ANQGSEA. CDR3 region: CSVVSGIRHEQYF. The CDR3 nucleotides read TGCAGCGTTGTGAGCGGGATTAGACACGAGCAGTACTTC.

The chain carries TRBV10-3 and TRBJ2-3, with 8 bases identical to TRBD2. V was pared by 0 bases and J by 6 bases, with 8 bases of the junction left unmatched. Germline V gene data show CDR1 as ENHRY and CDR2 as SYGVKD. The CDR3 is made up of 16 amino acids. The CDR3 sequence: CAISESASGSGDTQYF. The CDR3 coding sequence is TGTGCCATCAGTGAGTCGGCAAGCGGGAGCGGCGATACGCAGTATTTT.

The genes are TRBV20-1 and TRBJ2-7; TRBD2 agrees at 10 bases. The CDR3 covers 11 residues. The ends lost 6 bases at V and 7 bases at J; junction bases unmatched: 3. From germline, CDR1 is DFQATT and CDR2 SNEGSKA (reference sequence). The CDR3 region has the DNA TGCAGTGCGGCAGCGGGAGGGGAGCAGTACTTC. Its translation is CSAAAGGEQYF.

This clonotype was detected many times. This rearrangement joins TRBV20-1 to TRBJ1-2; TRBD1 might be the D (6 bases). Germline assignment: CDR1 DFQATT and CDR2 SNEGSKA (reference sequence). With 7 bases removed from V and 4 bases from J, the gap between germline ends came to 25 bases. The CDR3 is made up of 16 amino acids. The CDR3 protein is CSVYPPAWGASYGYTF. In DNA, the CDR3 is TGCAGTGTCTATCCCCCCGCGTGGGGGGCCTCCTATGGCTACACCTTC.

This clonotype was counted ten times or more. Here the CDR3 DNA reads TGTGCCATCAGTGCTCGAGGGGGAAATGAAAAACTGTTTTTT. It yields the protein CAISARGGNEKLFF. The rearrangement links TRBV10-3 to TRBJ1-4, with D possibly matching TRBD1 (6 bases). The CDR3 totals 14 residues. Between the trimmed V and J ends, which lost 4 bases and 5 bases, there was a span of 11 bases. Per germline, CDR1 ENHRY and CDR2 SYGVKD.

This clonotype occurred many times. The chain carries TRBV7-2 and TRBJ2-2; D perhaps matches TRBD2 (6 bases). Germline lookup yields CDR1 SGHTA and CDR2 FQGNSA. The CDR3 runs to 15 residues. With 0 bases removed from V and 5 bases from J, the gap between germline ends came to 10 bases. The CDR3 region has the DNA TGTGCCAGCAGCTTAGCGGGAGGAGGGACCGGGGAGCTGTTTTTT. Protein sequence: CASSLAGGGTGELFF.

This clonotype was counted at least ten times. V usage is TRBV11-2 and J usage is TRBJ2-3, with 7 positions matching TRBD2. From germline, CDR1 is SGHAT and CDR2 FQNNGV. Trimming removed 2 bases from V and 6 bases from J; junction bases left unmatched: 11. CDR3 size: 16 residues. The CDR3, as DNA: TGTGCCAGCAGCTTAAATTCAGCTAGCGGAAGGGATACGCAGTATTTT. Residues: CASSLNSASGRDTQYF.

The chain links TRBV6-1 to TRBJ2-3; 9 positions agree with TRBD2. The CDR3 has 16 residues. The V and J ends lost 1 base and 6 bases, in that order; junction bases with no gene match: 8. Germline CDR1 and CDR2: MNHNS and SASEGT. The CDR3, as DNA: TGTGCCAGCAGTGAAGGGAGTGGCGGGAGGGTGGATACGCAGTATTTT. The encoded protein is CASSEGSGGRVDTQYF.

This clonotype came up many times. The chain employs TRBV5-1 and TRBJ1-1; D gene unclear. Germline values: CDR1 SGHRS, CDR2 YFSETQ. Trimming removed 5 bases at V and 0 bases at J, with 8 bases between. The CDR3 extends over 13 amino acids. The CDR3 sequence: CASRYDVNTEAFF. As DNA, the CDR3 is TGCGCCAGCAGATACGACGTGAACACTGAAGCTTTCTTT.

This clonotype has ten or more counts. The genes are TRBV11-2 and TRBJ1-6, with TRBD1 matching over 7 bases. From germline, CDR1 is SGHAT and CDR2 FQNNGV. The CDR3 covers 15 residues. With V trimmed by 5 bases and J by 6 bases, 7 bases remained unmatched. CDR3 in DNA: TGTGCCAGCAGCCACGTGACAGGGTTTAATTCACCCCTCCACTTT. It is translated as CASSHVTGFNSPLHF.

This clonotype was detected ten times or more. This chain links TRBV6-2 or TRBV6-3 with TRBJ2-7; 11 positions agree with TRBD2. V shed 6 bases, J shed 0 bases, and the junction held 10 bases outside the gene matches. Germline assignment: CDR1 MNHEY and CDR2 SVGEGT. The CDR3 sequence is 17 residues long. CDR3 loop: CASSRPTSGTLSYEQYF. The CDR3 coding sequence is TGTGCCAGCAGCCGTCCGACTAGCGGGACCCTCTCCTACGAGCAGTACTTC.

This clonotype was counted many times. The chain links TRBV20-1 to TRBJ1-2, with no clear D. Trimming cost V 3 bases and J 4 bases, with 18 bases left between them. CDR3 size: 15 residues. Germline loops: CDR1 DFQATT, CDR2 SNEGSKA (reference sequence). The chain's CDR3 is CSARGQSQRGYGYTF. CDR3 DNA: TGCAGTGCTAGGGGCCAGAGCCAACGGGGCTATGGCTACACCTTC.

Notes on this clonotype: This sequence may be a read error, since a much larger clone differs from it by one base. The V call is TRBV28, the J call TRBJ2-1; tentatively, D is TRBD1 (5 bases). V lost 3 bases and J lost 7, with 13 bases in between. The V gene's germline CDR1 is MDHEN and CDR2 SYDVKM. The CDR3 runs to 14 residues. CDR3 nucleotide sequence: TGTGCCAGCAGTTTCCTGGGGCTCAAGAATGAGCAGTTCTTC. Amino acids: CASSFLGLKNEQFF.

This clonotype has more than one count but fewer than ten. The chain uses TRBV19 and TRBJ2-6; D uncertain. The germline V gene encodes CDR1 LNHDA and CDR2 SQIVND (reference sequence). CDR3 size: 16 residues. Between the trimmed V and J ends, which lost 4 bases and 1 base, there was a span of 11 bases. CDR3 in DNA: TGTGCCAGTAGTAAAGACCCAGCGTCTGGGGCCAACGTCCTGACTTTC. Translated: CASSKDPASGANVLTF.

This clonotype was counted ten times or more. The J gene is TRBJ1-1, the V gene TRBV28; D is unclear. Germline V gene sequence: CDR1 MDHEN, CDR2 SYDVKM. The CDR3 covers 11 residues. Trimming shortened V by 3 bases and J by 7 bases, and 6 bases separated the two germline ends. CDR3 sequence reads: CASSLGFEAFF. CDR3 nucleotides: TGTGCCAGCAGTTTGGGATTTGAAGCTTTCTTT.

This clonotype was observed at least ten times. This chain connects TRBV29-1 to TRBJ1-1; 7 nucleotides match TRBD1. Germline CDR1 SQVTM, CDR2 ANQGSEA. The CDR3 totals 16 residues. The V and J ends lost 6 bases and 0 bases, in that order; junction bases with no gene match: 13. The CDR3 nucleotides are TGCAGCGTACTACAGGGGTTTAGCGGATTGAACACTGAAGCTTTCTTT. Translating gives CSVLQGFSGLNTEAFF.

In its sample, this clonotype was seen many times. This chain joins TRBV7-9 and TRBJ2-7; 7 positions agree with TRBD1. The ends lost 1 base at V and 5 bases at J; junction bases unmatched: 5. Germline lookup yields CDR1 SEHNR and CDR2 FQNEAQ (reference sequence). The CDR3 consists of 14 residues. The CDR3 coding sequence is TGTGCCAGCAGCTTAGTGGGACAGACCAACGAGCAGTACTTC. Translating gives CASSLVGQTNEQYF.

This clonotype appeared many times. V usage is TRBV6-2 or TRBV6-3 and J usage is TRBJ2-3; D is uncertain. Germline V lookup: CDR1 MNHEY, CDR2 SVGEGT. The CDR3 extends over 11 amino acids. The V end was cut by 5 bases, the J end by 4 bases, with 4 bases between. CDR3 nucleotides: TGTGCCAGCAGTGCCGCAGATACGCAGTATTTT. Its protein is CASSAADTQYF.

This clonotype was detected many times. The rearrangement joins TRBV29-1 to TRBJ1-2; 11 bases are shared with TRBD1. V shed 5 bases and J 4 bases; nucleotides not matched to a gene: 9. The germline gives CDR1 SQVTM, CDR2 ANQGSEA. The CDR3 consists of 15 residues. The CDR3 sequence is CSVPRTGGRGYGYTF. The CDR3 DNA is TGCAGCGTTCCAAGGACAGGGGGCAGAGGCTATGGCTACACCTTC.

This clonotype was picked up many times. The CDR3 nucleotides read TGTGCCAGCAGTTCGACCCTCGGAGCGGTCCAGCCCCAGCATTTT. Amino acid sequence: CASSSTLGAVQPQHF. This chain joins TRBV28 and TRBJ1-5; D remains ambiguous. This CDR3 has 15 amino acids. V lost 4 bases, J lost 7 bases, and 17 bases lay in between. CDR1 MDHEN and CDR2 SYDVKM come from the germline V gene.

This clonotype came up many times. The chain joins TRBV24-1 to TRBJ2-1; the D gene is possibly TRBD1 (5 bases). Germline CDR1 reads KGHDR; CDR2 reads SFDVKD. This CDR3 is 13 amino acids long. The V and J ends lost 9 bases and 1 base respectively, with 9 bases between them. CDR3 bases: TGTGCCACCTCCAGGGAATCCTACAATGAGCAGTTCTTC. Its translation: CATSRESYNEQFF.

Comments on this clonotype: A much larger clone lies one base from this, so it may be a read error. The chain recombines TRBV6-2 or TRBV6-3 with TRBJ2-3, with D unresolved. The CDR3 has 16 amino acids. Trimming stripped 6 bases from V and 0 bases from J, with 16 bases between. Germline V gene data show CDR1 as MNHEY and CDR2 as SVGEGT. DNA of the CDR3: TGTGCCAGCAGACATCAAGGCGTCGCTAGCACAGATACGCAGTATTTT. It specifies CASRHQGVASTDTQYF.

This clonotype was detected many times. The CDR3 spells CASSRQSRGSQETQYF. The CDR3 nucleotides are TGTGCCAGCAGCCGCCAATCGAGGGGGAGCCAAGAGACCCAGTACTTC. V is TRBV7-9 and J is TRBJ2-5; the D gene is possibly TRBD1 (6 bases). Germline-derived CDR1 and CDR2 are SEHNR and FQNEAQ (reference sequence). This CDR3 contains 16 residues. The V end lost 5 bases, the J end lost 1 base, and 17 bases lay between the germline ends.

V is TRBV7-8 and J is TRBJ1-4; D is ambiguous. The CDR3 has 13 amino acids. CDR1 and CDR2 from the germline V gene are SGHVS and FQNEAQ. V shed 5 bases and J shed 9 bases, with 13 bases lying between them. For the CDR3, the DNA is TGTGCCAGCAGCCCCACGGCGGAGCAAAAACTGTTTTTT. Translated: CASSPTAEQKLFF.